The 29 T cell receptor beta chains below all came from one sample that was sequenced in a study of cytomegalovirus exposure and HLA in healthy donors (TCRdb year 2017). The method was the immunoSEQ multiplex PCR assay. For the multiplex PCR, a mixture combining 60 forward primers for TCR Vbeta segments and 13 reverse primers for TCR Jbeta segments was used. The source is immuneACCESS, and TCRdb retained only in-frame sequences with V and J called. Part of the clones is not carried over; for the studies checked, unresolved V genes explain less than half of this, and the remainder is unexplained. The sample data list about 180,000 clones, and around 80% of these were observed just once. The leading ten clones occupy approximately 2% of the sample. The material sequenced was PBMCs. These receptors were taken from a woman in her 30s in good health and CMV-seronegative.

This sequence joins TRBV7-2 and TRBJ1-4; no clear D. Deletions cut 5 bases from V and 11 bases from J, with 9 bases between. This CDR3 region has 11 residues. Looked up from germline, CDR1 is SGHTA and CDR2 is FQGNSA. CDR3 sequence reads: CASSVTGKLFF. In DNA, the CDR3 is TGTGCCAGCAGCGTAACCGGGAAACTGTTTTTT.

J is TRBJ2-7 and V is TRBV6-5, with 10 bases fitting TRBD1. V shed 0 bases and J 5 bases; nucleotides not matched to a gene: 4. Germline values: CDR1 MNHEY, CDR2 SVGAGI. The CDR3 runs to 15 residues. The CDR3 DNA is TGTGCCAGCAGTTACTCAGGACAGGGGGTCAACGAGCAGTACTTC. Encoded protein: CASSYSGQGVNEQYF.

The V call is TRBV6-5, the J call TRBJ1-6; 7 positions agree with TRBD1. Germline lookup yields CDR1 MNHEY and CDR2 SVGAGI. The CDR3 sequence is 13 residues long. After removal of 6 bases from V and 8 bases from J, the junction contained 4 bases not matched to a gene. The DNA of the CDR3 is TGTGCCAGCAGCGGACAGGCTTATTCACCCCTCCACTTT. This sequence encodes CASSGQAYSPLHF.

The chain has TRBV6-5 and TRBJ1-6; D is possibly TRBD1 (5 bases). CDR3 length: 12 residues. CDR1 and CDR2 (germline): MNHEY, SVGAGI. V shed 4 bases and J shed 9 bases, with 7 bases lying between them. CDR3 region: CASSFGGSPLHF. The CDR3 DNA follows: TGTGCCAGCAGTTTCGGGGGTTCACCCCTCCACTTT.

The chain combines TRBV10-2 with TRBJ2-5, with TRBD2 matching over 14 bases. The CDR3 is made up of 17 amino acids. Germline V gene sequence: CDR1 WSHSY, CDR2 SAAADI. The V segment lost 6 bases and the J segment 1 base; nucleotides outside the gene matches: 7. CDR3 DNA sequence: TGCGCCAGCAGCGGACTAGCGGGGGGCGTTGGCCAAGAGACCCAGTACTTC. Translation: CASSGLAGGVGQETQYF.

The chain has TRBV30 and TRBJ2-5, with 7 bases aligning to TRBD2. CDR3 size: 14 residues. Unmatched junction bases numbered 5, after V lost 2 bases and J lost 2 bases. Germline V gene lookup returns CDR1 GTSNPN and CDR2 SVGIG (reference sequence). CDR3 in amino acids: CAWSTLAVQETQYF. The CDR3, as DNA: TGTGCCTGGAGTACCCTAGCGGTACAAGAGACCCAGTACTTC.

The gene calls are TRBV6-1 and TRBJ2-7, with a weak D call TRBD1 (6 bases). Trimming pared 6 bases from V and 4 bases from J, leaving 10 bases between. Germline V lookup: CDR1 MNHNS, CDR2 SASEGT. CDR3 size: 12 residues. CDR3 residues: CASRNRGYEQYF. CDR3 nucleotide sequence: TGTGCCAGCAGGAATAGGGGGTACGAGCAGTACTTC.

The V call is TRBV6-6, the J call TRBJ2-1; no definite D call. CDR3 size: 14 residues. The V gene's germline CDR1 is MNHNY and CDR2 SVGAGI (reference sequence). The V and J ends lost 0 bases and 9 bases respectively, with 12 bases between them. CDR3 bases: TGTGCCAGCAGTTACTCCCTTAGTAGTGGTGAGCAGTTCTTC. Protein sequence: CASSYSLSSGEQFF.

The chain couples TRBV4-2 to TRBJ2-5; tentative D call: TRBD2 (5 bases). Between the trimmed V and J ends, which lost 1 base and 4 bases, there was a span of 13 bases. This CDR3 region has 15 residues. The germline gives CDR1 LGHNA, CDR2 YNFKEQ. The CDR3 loop is CASSQVEGTSETQYF. The CDR3 DNA follows: TGTGCCAGCAGCCAAGTTGAGGGTACTTCAGAGACCCAGTACTTC.

This clone was found a few times. The V call is TRBV7-2, the J call TRBJ2-7; no definite D call. Germline loops: CDR1 SGHTA, CDR2 FQGNSA. The CDR3 extends over 11 amino acids. The V and J ends lost 5 bases and 3 bases respectively, with 5 bases between them. The CDR3 spells CASSLRYEQYF. For the CDR3, the DNA is TGTGCCAGCAGCCTCCGCTACGAGCAGTACTTC.

The gene calls are TRBV27 and TRBJ1-4, with no clear D. There are 15 residues in the CDR3. The germline gives CDR1 MNHEY, CDR2 SMNVEV (reference sequence). V dropped 5 bases and J dropped 7 bases, with 17 bases sitting between them. The CDR3, as DNA: TGTGCCAGCAGTCCCTACTCGTCGTTGAGTGAAAAACTGTTTTTT. It specifies CASSPYSSLSEKLFF.

The chain is built from TRBV18 and TRBJ2-3, with TRBD1 identical over 8 bases. The germline V gene encodes CDR1 KGHSH and CDR2 LQKENI. Germline trimming cut 4 bases from V and 2 bases from J; bases unmatched to any gene: 8. The CDR3 totals 16 residues. CDR3 nucleotides: TGTGCCAGCTCACTCGGGACAGGAGGTACCACAGATACGCAGTATTTT. Translating gives CASSLGTGGTTDTQYF.

The table lists this clone with a few counts. This chain joins TRBV18 and TRBJ1-5; D remains unclear. The CDR3 runs 15 residues. In germline, CDR1 is KGHSH, CDR2 LQKENI. The V and J ends lost 4 bases and 4 bases respectively, with 14 bases between them. This CDR3 is CASSLTGKSNQPQHF. CDR3 coding DNA: TGTGCCAGCTCACTAACCGGGAAGAGTAATCAGCCCCAGCATTTT.

V and J are TRBV29-1 and TRBJ1-1; the D gene is possibly TRBD1 (5 bases). There are 13 residues in the CDR3. CDR1 SQVTM and CDR2 ANQGSEA come from the germline V gene. V lost 7 bases to trimming and J lost 5 bases, with 17 bases between them. The CDR3 protein is CSAKSPGLTEAFF. In DNA, the CDR3 is TGCAGCGCCAAGTCCCCAGGGTTAACTGAAGCTTTCTTT. The complete variable domain, with remaining parts taken from reference TRBV29-1 and TRBJ1-1, reads SAVISQKPSRDICQRGTSLTIQCQVDSQVTMMFWYRQQPGQSLTLIATANQGSEATYESGFVIDKFPISRPNLTFSTLTVSNMSPEDSSIYLCSAKSPGLTEAFFGQGTRLTVV.

This clone has a single count. The chain employs TRBV5-1 and TRBJ1-2; tentatively, D is TRBD1 (6 bases). V lost 5 bases to trimming and J lost 5 bases, with 16 bases between them. This CDR3 is built from 14 residues. CDR1 is SGHRS, CDR2 YFSETQ, per germline. This CDR3 is CASRLIRTDYGYTF. The DNA for the CDR3 is TGCGCCAGCAGGTTGATCCGGACAGATTATGGCTACACCTTC. Drawing the rest from reference TRBV5-1 and TRBJ1-2, the complete variable domain is KAGVTQTPRYLIKTRGQQVTLSCSPISGHRSVSWYQQTPGQGLQFLFEYFSETQRNKGNFPGRFSGRQFSNSRSEMNVSTLELGDSALYLCASRLIRTDYGYTFGSGTRLTVV.

The chain couples TRBV19 to TRBJ1-1, with 11 bases fitting TRBD1. The CDR3 is 14 residues long. Germline V lookup: CDR1 LNHDA, CDR2 SQIVND (reference sequence). Trimming cost V 7 bases and J 3 bases; bases outside gene matches: 4. CDR3 nucleotide sequence: TGTGCCAGTATGGACAGGGGGCGGCACACTGAAGCTTTCTTT. Translated, it gives CASMDRGRHTEAFF.

This chain uses TRBV5-1 with TRBJ2-1, with a weak D call TRBD2 (7 bases). Germline assignment: CDR1 SGHRS and CDR2 YFSETQ. V was clipped by 0 bases and J by 10 bases, with 26 bases between them. This CDR3 has 18 residues. CDR3 bases: TGCGCCAGCAGCTTGGGGGGAGGGACAAGCCGAACCTCGGGGGAGCAGTTCTTC. Translating gives CASSLGGGTSRTSGEQFF.

In this sample, this clone turned up once. The J gene is TRBJ2-5, the V gene TRBV15; 7 bases match TRBD1. CDR1 and CDR2 (germline): LNHNV, YYDKDF (reference sequence). The junction had 9 bases not matched to a gene; V was cut back by 1 base and J by 4 bases. The CDR3 totals 16 residues. CDR3 sequence reads: CATSRVVPGGGETQYF. The CDR3 nucleotides are TGTGCCACCAGCAGAGTTGTGCCAGGGGGTGGAGAGACCCAGTACTTC. Full variable domain (outside the CDR3, taken from reference TRBV15 and TRBJ2-5): DAMVIQNPRYQVTQFGKPVTLSCSQTLNHNVMYWYQQKSSQAPKLLFHYYDKDFNNEADTPDNFQSRRPNTSFCFLDIRSPGLGDTAMYLCATSRVVPGGGETQYFGPGTRLLVL.

A note on this clone: Different DNA sequences within this sample yield the same CDR3. The rearrangement uses TRBV18 and TRBJ2-5; D is possibly TRBD1 (6 bases). Trimming removed 2 bases at V and 2 bases at J, with 6 bases between. CDR1 and CDR2 (germline): KGHSH, LQKENI. The CDR3 contains 13 residues. DNA of the CDR3: TGTGCCAGCTCACCAGGACAGCAAGAGACCCAGTACTTC. It encodes CASSPGQQETQYF.

The count of this clone is one. The chain carries TRBV6-5 and TRBJ1-5, with 7 bases identical to TRBD1. V shed 6 bases and J 5 bases; nucleotides not matched to a gene: 4. The CDR3 consists of 13 residues. The germline V gene encodes CDR1 MNHEY and CDR2 SVGAGI. The chain's CDR3 is CASRGGQYQPQHF. CDR3 DNA sequence: TGTGCCAGCAGGGGGGGACAGTATCAGCCCCAGCATTTT.

The chain couples TRBV5-5 to TRBJ1-5; 8 bases are a match to TRBD1. V trimming: 4 bases; J trimming: 2 bases; junction bases outside the gene matches: 5. There are 15 residues in the CDR3. The germline V gene has CDR1 SGHKS and CDR2 YYEKEE (reference sequence). CDR3 amino acids: CASSGGQGGNQPQHF. DNA for the CDR3: TGTGCCAGCAGCGGAGGACAGGGTGGCAATCAGCCCCAGCATTTT.

This clone was picked up one time. The V gene is TRBV29-1, the J gene TRBJ1-1; TRBD1 agrees at 10 bases. Trimming removed 5 bases from V and 11 bases from J; junction bases left unmatched: 5. Germline CDR1 and CDR2: SQVTM and ANQGSEA. The CDR3 sequence is 11 residues long. CDR3 residues: CSVLGTGVAFF. The CDR3 nucleotides read TGCAGCGTTCTAGGGACAGGGGTGGCTTTCTTT. The variable domain in full, completed from reference TRBV29-1 and TRBJ1-1, reads SAVISQKPSRDICQRGTSLTIQCQVDSQVTMMFWYRQQPGQSLTLIATANQGSEATYESGFVIDKFPISRPNLTFSTLTVSNMSPEDSSIYLCSVLGTGVAFFGQGTRLTVV.

The gene calls are TRBV19 and TRBJ1-3, with TRBD1 matching 11 bases. Germline values: CDR1 LNHDA, CDR2 SQIVND (reference sequence). Trimming cost V 5 bases and J 0 bases; bases outside gene matches: 3. The CDR3 is 16 residues long. The DNA for the CDR3 is TGTGCCAGTAGTTCCGGGACAGGGGGCTCTGGAAACACCATATATTTT. It encodes CASSSGTGGSGNTIYF.

This chain joins TRBV6-1 and TRBJ1-3; 8 bases fit TRBD1. Germline lookup yields CDR1 MNHNS and CDR2 SASEGT. This CDR3 has 16 amino acids. Trimming cost V 3 bases and J 5 bases; bases outside gene matches: 9. CDR3 nucleotide sequence: TGTGCCAGCAGTGATACTCGAGGACAGGGAAGAAACACCATATATTTT. Translation: CASSDTRGQGRNTIYF.

This chain links TRBV7-9 with TRBJ1-1, with 9 bases identical to TRBD1. The CDR3 consists of 14 residues. V shed 5 bases, J shed 10 bases, and the junction held 11 bases outside the gene matches. Germline lookup yields CDR1 SEHNR and CDR2 FQNEAQ (reference sequence). The chain's CDR3 is CASSIRGDRDTAFF. The CDR3 region has the DNA TGTGCCAGCAGCATAAGAGGGGACAGGGACACAGCTTTCTTT.

V gene TRBV7-2 combines with J gene TRBJ2-3; 16 nucleotides line up with TRBD2. The CDR3 is 18 amino acids. Germline lookup yields CDR1 SGHTA and CDR2 FQGNSA. The V segment lost 5 bases and the J segment 7 bases; nucleotides outside the gene matches: 12. The CDR3 nucleotides read TGTGCCAGCAGCCTAGGGACTAGCGGGGGGGGGCTTGTGAATACGCAGTATTTT. Translation gives CASSLGTSGGGLVNTQYF.

The V gene is TRBV13, the J gene TRBJ1-5; D gene uncertain. CDR3 size: 18 residues. Germline CDR1 is PRHDT and CDR2 is FYEKMQ (reference sequence). The V and J ends lost 4 bases and 3 bases respectively, with 22 bases between them. The CDR3 reads CASSSSAERLLYNQPQHF. The CDR3 region has the DNA TGTGCCAGCAGCTCTTCGGCGGAGCGCCTCCTCTACAATCAGCCCCAGCATTTT.

CDR3 loop: CASSQDRQSQGYGYTF. CDR3 DNA sequence: TGTGCCAGCAGCCAAGATAGACAGTCGCAAGGCTATGGCTACACCTTC. The chain uses TRBV4-2 and TRBJ1-2, with D maybe TRBD1 (5 bases). This CDR3 has 16 amino acids. Trimming cost V 0 bases and J 4 bases, with 15 bases left between them. CDR1 LGHNA and CDR2 YNFKEQ come from the germline V gene.

The genes are TRBV7-9 and TRBJ1-1; TRBD1 matches 8 bases. V was clipped by 1 base and J by 4 bases; unmatched bases: 5. CDR1 is SEHNR and CDR2 is FQNEAQ in the germline V gene (reference sequence). This CDR3 has 15 amino acids. CDR3 sequence: CASSLGTGGGTEAFF. The DNA for the CDR3 is TGTGCCAGCAGCTTAGGTACAGGGGGAGGCACTGAAGCTTTCTTT.